This T cell receptor beta chain was found in a study of cytomegalovirus exposure and HLA in healthy donors. The CDR3 covers 15 residues. Germline V lookup: CDR1 MNHEY, CDR2 SMNVEV (reference sequence). V shed 7 bases and J shed 2 bases, with 14 bases lying between them. PCR used 60 Vbeta primers and 13 Jbeta primers. In the authors' workflow: Roughly 10 million shared chains were among around 80 million unique TCR beta chains counted in a later analysis. TCRdb's copy holds only in-frame clones and misses some; the assay was immunoSEQ multiplex PCR. V and J calls and clone size are as listed in that table; D and trimming were resolved from the DNA. The data contain fewer than 300,000 clones, 86% of them seen just once; the ten biggest clones take up around 3.7%.

This clonotype originated in a man aged 35 to 55 in good health and CMV-seropositive. The chain uses TRBV27 and TRBJ2-2; D may be TRBD1 (6 bases). The source material was PBMCs. The CDR3 coding sequence is TGTGCCAGCACTTCCCGGACAGTCAACACCGGGGAGCTGTTTTTT. Translation gives CASTSRTVNTGELFF.